A single sample gave rise to the 31 T cell receptor beta chains below, sequenced in a study of PD-1 blockade in classical Hodgkin lymphoma. Time point defined: cycle 4 day 1 (C4D1), after 5 to 7 weeks of nivolumab. Each of the patients experienced relapse following autologous stem cell transplantation, and their brentuximab vedotin exposure differed. Profiled with immunoSEQ multiplex PCR; TCRdb holds only in-frame clones, not every one. Of just under 45,000 clones in the sample, 66% were seen once. The sequencing used peripheral blood mononuclear cells (PBMCs), collected before the fourth cycle of nivolumab. All receptors derive from a human donor with classical Hodgkin lymphoma.

The rearrangement joins TRBV9 to TRBJ2-3; D is perhaps TRBD2 (7 bases). The CDR3 has 15 amino acids. V dropped 4 bases and J dropped 3 bases, with 15 bases sitting between them. From germline, CDR1 is SGDLS and CDR2 YYNGEE. DNA for the CDR3: TGTGCCAGCAGCCCCGAGGGGGGGAGGACAGATACGCAGTATTTT. Protein product: CASSPEGGRTDTQYF.

The gene calls are TRBV4-3 and TRBJ1-5, with D unclear. The CDR3 length is 17 residues. V was clipped by 0 bases and J by 7 bases, with 19 bases between them. Germline assignment: CDR1 LGHNA and CDR2 YSLEER. CDR3 coding DNA: TGCGCCAGCAGCCAAGATGTGAGGGCGCAATCCCACCAGCCCCAGCATTTT. Translating gives CASSQDVRAQSHQPQHF.

J is TRBJ1-2 and V is TRBV4-1, with 8 bases aligning to TRBD1. CDR1 and CDR2 (germline): MGHRA, YSYEKL. Trimming took 2 bases from V and 4 from J; bases not matched to a gene: 9. CDR3 length: 16 residues. CDR3 loop: CASSQRRQGLGYGYTF. Here the CDR3 DNA reads TGCGCCAGCAGCCAACGCAGACAGGGGCTGGGCTATGGCTACACCTTC.

This chain joins TRBV2 and TRBJ2-2, with 10 bases lining up with TRBD2. Germline V gene data show CDR1 as SNHLY and CDR2 as FYNNEI. V lost 8 bases, J lost 9 bases, and 12 bases stayed unmatched. CDR3 length: 15 amino acids. DNA for the CDR3: TGTGCCAGCTCCCCCGCCAGCGGGGGGGCCCGGGAGCTGTTTTTT. Translated, it gives CASSPASGGARELFF.

This clone was observed a handful of times. The chain employs TRBV28 and TRBJ2-7; D is unresolved. The CDR3 extends over 13 amino acids. The germline gives CDR1 MDHEN, CDR2 SYDVKM. Between the trimmed V and J ends, which lost 4 bases and 4 bases, there was a span of 11 bases. Here the CDR3 DNA reads TGTGCCAGCAGTTCTGGTCAGGTTTACGAGCAGTACTTC. Protein sequence: CASSSGQVYEQYF.

The J gene is TRBJ2-7, the V gene TRBV6-1, with D possibly being TRBD2 (6 bases). The CDR3 extends over 15 amino acids. V lost 7 bases and J 1 base, leaving 17 bases between the germline ends. Germline assignment: CDR1 MNHNS and CDR2 SASEGT. CDR3 nucleotide sequence: TGTGCCAGCACCACAGGAGGGGCAGGGTCCTACGAGCAGTACTTC. Its translation: CASTTGGAGSYEQYF.

The J gene is TRBJ2-1, the V gene TRBV6-5, with D tentatively TRBD2 (6 bases). Germline-derived CDR1 and CDR2 are MNHEY and SVGAGI. V was cut by 4 bases and J by 0 bases, with 13 bases left in between. The CDR3 contains 16 residues. CDR3 loop: CASSSREAGSYNEQFF. The CDR3 DNA follows: TGTGCCAGCAGTTCCAGGGAGGCGGGCTCCTACAATGAGCAGTTCTTC.

This rearrangement joins TRBV29-1 to TRBJ2-7; 10 positions match TRBD1. The germline gives CDR1 SQVTM, CDR2 ANQGSEA. CDR3 length equals 15 residues. After removal of 5 bases from V and 2 bases from J, the junction contained 9 bases not matched to a gene. DNA for the CDR3: TGCAGCGTTTTGCCCGGGACAGGGGCGGCCTACGAGCAGTACTTC. This encodes CSVLPGTGAAYEQYF.

This clone was seen many times. CDR3 protein: CASSPRQGPNEKLFF. The CDR3 nucleotides are TGTGCCAGCAGCCCTAGACAGGGTCCCAATGAAAAACTGTTTTTT. The chain links TRBV9 to TRBJ1-4; 7 bases agree with TRBD1. Germline assignment: CDR1 SGDLS and CDR2 YYNGEE. With 4 bases clipped from V and 5 bases from J, the junction kept 8 bases outside the gene matches. The CDR3 is made up of 15 amino acids.

Only a few counts were recorded for this clone. The chain employs TRBV5-6 and TRBJ1-3; the D gene is possibly TRBD1 (5 bases). This CDR3 is built from 15 residues. With 0 bases removed from V and 4 bases from J, the gap between germline ends came to 11 bases. CDR1 and CDR2 (germline): SGHDT, YYEEEE. For the CDR3, the DNA is TGTGCCAGCAGCTTGGTCAGGGCCTCAGGAAACACCATATATTTT. Translation gives CASSLVRASGNTIYF.

The CDR3 sequence is CASNRLAGVSYEQYF. The CDR3 nucleotides are TGTGCCAGCAACCGACTAGCGGGGGTTTCCTACGAGCAGTACTTC. This sequence joins TRBV27 and TRBJ2-7; 12 bases agree with TRBD2. This CDR3 spans 15 amino acids. The V segment lost 7 bases and the J segment 1 base; nucleotides outside the gene matches: 5. Germline CDR1 MNHEY, CDR2 SMNVEV (reference sequence).

The gene calls are TRBV20-1 and TRBJ2-7, with 9 nucleotides matching TRBD1. V trimming: 4 bases; J trimming: 11 bases; junction bases outside the gene matches: 6. Germline values: CDR1 DFQATT, CDR2 SNEGSKA (reference sequence). The CDR3 extends over 11 amino acids. CDR3 bases: TGCAGTGCTACCAGACAGGGGGGGGAGTACTTC. Translation gives CSATRQGGEYF.

V and J are TRBV7-2 and TRBJ1-2; maybe TRBD1 (5 bases). Deletions cut 1 base from V and 2 bases from J, with 11 bases between. This CDR3 is 15 amino acids long. Germline-derived CDR1 and CDR2 are SGHTA and FQGNSA. The CDR3 DNA reads TGTGCCAGCAGCTTAGAAGGGGCAGGAAACTATGGCTACACCTTC. Translating it yields CASSLEGAGNYGYTF.

This clone has at least ten counts. The rearrangement links TRBV19 to TRBJ2-5, with D perhaps being TRBD1 or TRBD2 (5 bases each). The CDR3 is 16 amino acids. CDR1 and CDR2 from the germline V gene are LNHDA and SQIVND (reference sequence). V lost 3 bases, J lost 1 base, and 15 bases lay in between. CDR3 coding DNA: TGTGCCAGTAGTATTTGGATTGGGGGATCCCAAGAGACCCAGTACTTC. Translating it yields CASSIWIGGSQETQYF. Drawing the rest from reference TRBV19 and TRBJ2-5, the complete variable domain is DGGITQSPKYLFRKEGQNVTLSCEQNLNHDAMYWYRQDPGQGLRLIYYSQIVNDFQKGDIAEGYSVSREKKESFPLTVTSAQKNPTAFYLCASSIWIGGSQETQYFGPGTRLLVL.

V usage is TRBV4-3 and J usage is TRBJ2-5; 9 bases match TRBD1. The J call may be mistaken, given a closer DNA end match to TRBJ2-7. The germline V gene encodes CDR1 LGHNA and CDR2 YSLEER. The CDR3 runs to 13 residues. CDR3: CASSSGTGYEQYF. DNA of the CDR3: TGCGCCAGCAGCTCAGGGACAGGGTACGAGCAGTACTTC.

This clone has only one observation. The chain joins TRBV30 to TRBJ1-3; D unresolved. The CDR3 is made up of 11 amino acids. The germline V gene encodes CDR1 GTSNPN and CDR2 SVGIG (reference sequence). V was clipped by 1 base and J by 11 bases, with 9 bases between them. CDR3 DNA sequence: TGTGCCTGGAGTGGAGGGCGCCCCATATATTTT. Translation: CAWSGGRPIYF. The variable domain in full, completed from reference TRBV30 and TRBJ1-3, reads SQTIHQWPATLVQPVGSPLSLECTVEGTSNPNLYWYRQAAGRGLQLLFYSVGIGQISSEVPQNLSASRPQDRQFILSSKKLLLSDSGFYLCAWSGGRPIYFGEGSWLTVV.

This clone appeared once. V gene TRBV28 combines with J gene TRBJ2-7, with D possibly TRBD1 on 6 matching bases. V was pared by 3 bases and J by 2 bases, with 11 bases between. The CDR3 spans 14 residues. Looked up from germline, CDR1 is MDHEN and CDR2 is SYDVKM. This CDR3 is CASSFVDSTYEQYF. The CDR3, as DNA: TGTGCCAGCAGTTTTGTGGACAGCACCTACGAGCAGTACTTC.

This sequence joins TRBV4-3 and TRBJ2-3; 8 bases map to TRBD1. There are 16 residues in the CDR3. With 0 bases clipped from V and 8 bases from J, the junction kept 10 bases outside the gene matches. CDR1 and CDR2 (germline): LGHNA, YSLEER. CDR3 protein: CASSQDQGAQLGTQYF. Here the CDR3 DNA reads TGCGCCAGCAGCCAAGATCAGGGGGCCCAGTTGGGTACGCAGTATTTT.

This chain joins TRBV5-5 and TRBJ2-5; D is possibly TRBD1 (5 bases). The CDR3 extends over 16 amino acids. Germline CDR1 and CDR2: SGHKS and YYEKEE (reference sequence). Trimming stripped 2 bases from V and 3 bases from J, with 17 bases between. The CDR3 loop reads CASSFLAGGREETQYF. The DNA of the CDR3 is TGTGCCAGCAGCTTTTTGGCCGGCGGCAGGGAAGAGACCCAGTACTTC.

The V and J genes are TRBV19 and TRBJ1-1; D possibly corresponds to TRBD1 (5 bases). This CDR3 region has 14 residues. The V gene's germline CDR1 is LNHDA and CDR2 SQIVND (reference sequence). Deletions cut 4 bases from V and 11 bases from J, with 20 bases between. The CDR3 is CASSTGDEKWGAFF. The CDR3 nucleotides read TGTGCCAGTAGTACGGGGGACGAAAAATGGGGCGCTTTCTTT.

This clone was detected a few times. The CDR3 is CASSWPGQGANQPQHF. The CDR3 DNA follows: TGTGCCAGCAGTTGGCCGGGACAGGGGGCGAATCAGCCCCAGCATTTT. The rearrangement links TRBV6-6 to TRBJ1-5; 12 bases are shared with TRBD1. The CDR3 runs to 16 residues. V lost 4 bases to trimming and J lost 4 bases; unmatched junction nucleotides: 5. Germline CDR1 MNHNY, CDR2 SVGAGI (reference sequence).

Written as DNA, the CDR3 is TGTGCCAGCAGTGCCCAGAACACCGGGGAGCTGTTTTTT. Its translation: CASSAQNTGELFF. J is TRBJ2-2 and V is TRBV2; D is unresolved. The CDR3 has 13 residues. Trimming shortened V by 4 bases and J by 1 base, and 4 bases separated the two germline ends. Germline CDR1 is SNHLY and CDR2 is FYNNEI.

The chain has TRBV5-3 and TRBJ1-6; D not resolved. TRBV5-3 is known as an ORF, though its function is uncertain. The germline V and J ends were trimmed by 2 bases and 6 bases, with 0 bases remaining between them. CDR3 length: 11 residues. For the CDR3, the DNA is TGTGCCAGAAGCTTTAATTCACCCCTCCACTTT. This translates into CARSFNSPLHF.

This clone occurred a few times. This chain uses TRBV19 with TRBJ1-1, with D perhaps matching TRBD1 (6 bases). The germline V gene has CDR1 LNHDA and CDR2 SQIVND (reference sequence). The CDR3 length is 14 residues. Trimming stripped 5 bases from V and 1 base from J, with 11 bases between. The CDR3 reads CASSDGQTNTEAFF. The CDR3 DNA reads TGTGCCAGTAGTGACGGACAGACGAACACTGAAGCTTTCTTT.

The chain joins TRBV30 to TRBJ2-1; D is unresolved. V lost 3 bases and J 4 bases, leaving 4 bases between the germline ends. There are 11 residues in the CDR3. Germline V CDR1 and CDR2: GTSNPN, SVGIG (reference sequence). CDR3 sequence (DNA): TGTGCCTGGAGGGTATACAATGAGCAGTTCTTC. This codes for CAWRVYNEQFF.

This rearrangement joins TRBV6-6 to TRBJ1-2, with no clear D. Germline V gene lookup returns CDR1 MNHNY and CDR2 SVGAGI (reference sequence). V was trimmed by 1 base and J by 1 base, leaving 4 bases between them. The CDR3 totals 13 residues. In nucleotides, the CDR3 is TGTGCCAGCAGTTACTTGGGTAACTATGGCTACACCTTC. The encoded protein is CASSYLGNYGYTF.

The chain employs TRBV6-5 and TRBJ1-5, with D possibly being TRBD1 (5 bases). This CDR3 region has 15 residues. Germline loops: CDR1 MNHEY, CDR2 SVGAGI. Trimming took off 6 bases at V and 6 bases at J, with 18 bases between the two ends. This chain's CDR3 is CASSGRGTWGQPQHF. CDR3 nucleotides: TGTGCCAGCAGCGGACGGGGCACTTGGGGTCAGCCCCAGCATTTT.

The chain has TRBV7-2 and TRBJ1-2, with a weak D call TRBD1 (5 bases). Trimming removed 5 bases from V and 8 bases from J, with 18 bases in between. The CDR3 runs 14 residues. Germline assignment: CDR1 SGHTA and CDR2 FQGNSA. The CDR3 here is CASSRDETRGGYTF. CDR3 in DNA: TGTGCCAGCAGCCGGGACGAAACCCGGGGGGGCTACACCTTC.

The chain employs TRBV28 and TRBJ1-1; no firm D call. Germline assignment: CDR1 MDHEN and CDR2 SYDVKM. CDR3 length equals 13 residues. The germline V and J ends were trimmed by 10 bases and 1 base, with 13 bases remaining between them. The CDR3 reads CAINLSGNTEAFF. For the CDR3, the DNA is TGTGCCATCAACCTATCGGGGAACACTGAAGCTTTCTTT. The full variable domain, rest sourced from reference TRBV28 and TRBJ1-1, is DVKVTQSSRYLVKRTGEKVFLECVQDMDHENMFWYRQDPGLGLRLIYFSYDVKMKEKGDIPEGYSVSREKKERFSLILESASTNQTSMYLCAINLSGNTEAFFGQGTRLTVV.

This clone was detected only a few times. The same CDR3 also results from other DNA sequences found in this sample. This chain uses TRBV6-5 with TRBJ2-5, with 13 nucleotides matching TRBD2. V lost 4 bases, J lost 5 bases, and 7 bases stayed unmatched. Germline values: CDR1 MNHEY, CDR2 SVGAGI. CDR3 length: 16 residues. The CDR3 protein is CASSSGLAGDLETQYF. CDR3 nucleotides: TGTGCCAGCAGTTCAGGACTAGCGGGAGATCTGGAGACCCAGTACTTC.

CDR3 nucleotides: TGTGCCAGCAGTTATAGCGGGAGTAGTAACTACGAGCAGTACTTC. It is translated as CASSYSGSSNYEQYF. The genes are TRBV28 and TRBJ2-7; 9 bases align to TRBD2. The CDR3 has 15 residues. Germline loops: CDR1 MDHEN, CDR2 SYDVKM. After removal of 4 bases from V and 3 bases from J, the junction contained 7 bases not matched to a gene. Complete variable domain (other parts from reference TRBV28 and TRBJ2-7): DVKVTQSSRYLVKRTGEKVFLECVQDMDHENMFWYRQDPGLGLRLIYFSYDVKMKEKGDIPEGYSVSREKKERFSLILESASTNQTSMYLCASSYSGSSNYEQYFGPGTRLTVT.